The text below deals with one TCR beta chain. The sample belongs to a study of blood T cell repertoires in COVID-19. Looking at the study overall: COVID-19 samples collected from the United States, Italy and Spain covered acute and convalescent phases.

The table came from immunoSEQ multiplex PCR; TCRdb's copy has only in-frame clones and leaves some out. This table holds about 300,000 clones, around 90% found once. Unmatched junction bases numbered 9, after V lost 8 bases and J lost 0 bases. CDR3 length: 16 residues. Germline lookup yields CDR1 LGHNA and CDR2 YSLEER. The specimen was peripheral blood. The TCR comes from a woman aged 30 to 39 with COVID-19, enrolled during active disease. The chain uses TRBV4-3 and TRBJ2-3, with 9 bases lining up with TRBD2. CDR3 region: CASRAGLASSTDTQYF. The CDR3 DNA follows: TGCGCCAGCCGAGCAGGACTAGCGTCTAGCACAGATACGCAGTATTTT.